These T cell receptor beta chains were read from a single sample in a study of cytomegalovirus exposure and HLA in healthy donors. Some clones are missing from TCRdb's copy, which holds only in-frame ones; the method was immunoSEQ multiplex PCR. The table shows approximately 130,000 clones, with 83% occurring only once. Sequenced input: PBMCs. The receptor source for this set is a man aged 40-55 years in good health and CMV-seronegative. CDR3s include the opening cysteine and the closing phenylalanine or tryptophan. Each record gives: J gene, clone size, D gene, V gene, CDR3 DNA, CDR3 protein. D genes are given only for firm matches. For some rows the clone size is stated as once, few or many, or as a class when expanded; others skip it.

TRBJ1-2,once,TRBD1,TRBV7-6,TGTGCCAGCAGCTTAGCTGCAGGGGGCGGCTACACCTTC,CASSLAAGGGYTF
TRBJ2-5,-,-,TRBV7-2,TGTGCCAGCAGCTACGGGTTCCAAGAGACCCAGTACTTC,CASSYGFQETQYF
TRBJ2-7,-,-,TRBV6-5,TGTGCCAGCAGTTACGGGCCCTCCTACGAGCAGTACTTC,CASSYGPSYEQYF
TRBJ1-2,-,TRBD1,TRBV29-1,TGCAGCGTTGAGGGACAGGGGGCCCTTGGCTACACCTTC,CSVEGQGALGYTF
TRBJ2-2,-,TRBD1,TRBV12-5,TGTGCTAGTGGTTCGGGACAGCGTAACACCGGGGAGCTGTTTTTT,CASGSGQRNTGELFF
TRBJ2-7,-,-,TRBV11-3,TGTGCCAGCAGCTTAGTTTCCCCCAAGGGGTTTCGGGACGAGCAGTACTTC,CASSLVSPKGFRDEQYF
TRBJ2-1,-,-,TRBV6-1,TGTGCCAGCCTAGAGGGTCGATACAATGAGCAGTTCTTC,CASLEGRYNEQFF
TRBJ2-3,-,TRBD1,TRBV5-4,TGTGCCAGCAGGAGAACCTCCGGGACAGGGGACGATACGCAGTATTTT,CASRRTSGTGDDTQYF
TRBJ1-2,few,-,TRBV5-1,TGCGCCAGCAGCTTGACAGGGTACTCCCCGCGCTTCAACTATGGCTACACCTTC,CASSLTGYSPRFNYGYTF
TRBJ2-3,-,TRBD1,TRBV27,TGTGCCAGCAGTTTCGAACAGGGGGACACAGATACGCAGTATTTT,CASSFEQGDTDTQYF
TRBJ1-1,-,TRBD1,TRBV18,TGTGCCAGCTCACCGCAGGGGGCGGACACTGAAGCTTTCTTT,CASSPQGADTEAFF
TRBJ1-3,-,-,TRBV28,TGTGCCGGACACTCTGGAAACACCATATATTTT,CAGHSGNTIYF
TRBJ2-1,-,TRBD2,TRBV7-9,TGTGCCAGCAGCTTAAAGGGAAGCGGGAGCATCTCCTACAATGAGCAGTTCTTC,CASSLKGSGSISYNEQFF
TRBJ1-2,-,TRBD1,TRBV7-9,TGTGCCAGCAGTTTTGGACAGGGGATAAGATATGGCTACACCTTC,CASSFGQGIRYGYTF
TRBJ2-6,-,-,TRBV6-5,TGTGCCAGCAGTCCCAGGCTTGGGGCCAACGTCCTGACTTTC,CASSPRLGANVLTF
TRBJ1-6,-,-,TRBV6-5,TGTGCCACCAGAATTGCCCGACAGGATAATTCACCCCTCCACTTT,CATRIARQDNSPLHF
TRBJ1-2,once,TRBD1,TRBV12-5,TGTGCTAGTGGTTTGACAGGGACAGGGGCTGGCTACACCTTC,CASGLTGTGAGYTF
TRBJ2-7,-,TRBD2,TRBV7-2,TGTGCCAGCAGCCCCAGGACTAGCGGGAGCTACGAGCAGTACTTC,CASSPRTSGSYEQYF
TRBJ2-2,-,-,TRBV10-3,TGTGCCATCAGTGGTCTCAGGTCCGGGGAGCTGTTTTTT,CAISGLRSGELFF
TRBJ1-6,-,-,TRBV28,TGTGCCAGCAGCGAGACAGGCGGGTCTAATTCACCCCTCCACTTT,CASSETGGSNSPLHF
TRBJ2-7,-,-,TRBV2,TGTGCCAGCAGTGAAGTCCTAGAGCAGTACTTC,CASSEVLEQYF
TRBJ2-1,-,TRBD2,TRBV18,TGTGCCAGCTCACCACGACTAGCGGCTTACAATGAGCAGTTCTTC,CASSPRLAAYNEQFF
TRBJ1-2,-,-,TRBV18,TGTGCCAGCTCACCACCGGACAGTTTTCGGGACTATGGCTACACCTTC,CASSPPDSFRDYGYTF
TRBJ2-2,-,-,TRBV27,TGTGCCAGCGCCTATAGCGGAACCAACACCGGGGAGCTGTTTTTT,CASAYSGTNTGELFF
TRBJ2-1,-,-,TRBV5-4,TGTGCCAGCAGCTTACCCCCTGAAGGCAGGAATGAGCAGTTCTTC,CASSLPPEGRNEQFF
TRBJ1-2,-,-,TRBV5-1,TGCGCCAGCAGCTTGGCACAGGGTAATGGCTACACCTTC,CASSLAQGNGYTF
TRBJ2-5,-,-,TRBV6-1,TGTGCCAGCAGGGGGCTACGGGAGACCCAGTACTTC,CASRGLRETQYF
TRBJ1-2,-,-,TRBV30,TGTGCCTGGTATTTCAACTATGGCTACACCTTC,CAWYFNYGYTF
TRBJ1-4,-,TRBD1,TRBV19,TGTGCCAGTAGCATGAGACAGGGGGCTAATGAAAAACTGTTTTTT,CASSMRQGANEKLFF
TRBJ1-2,-,-,TRBV5-8,TGTGCCAGCAGCTTGCAAGGGGTTAGTGGCTACACCTTC,CASSLQGVSGYTF
TRBJ1-4,-,TRBD1,TRBV7-9,TGTGCCAGCAGCTTTACCGGGACAGGGGAGTACACTAATGAAAAACTGTTTTTT,CASSFTGTGEYTNEKLFF
TRBJ2-3,once,TRBD1,TRBV4-1,TGCGCCAGCAGCCAAGAGACAGGGGAAGTTACAGATACGCAGTATTTT,CASSQETGEVTDTQYF